This T cell receptor (beta chain) was observed in a study of response to subunit inactivated influenza vaccine. The study's findings and limits: There was a suggestion from the authors that each seasonal influenza vaccination recruits few new T cells.

Germline CDR1 and CDR2: SGDLS and YYNGEE. V lost 2 bases, J lost 7 bases, and 2 bases stayed unmatched. The CDR3 length is 15 residues. TCRdb re-analysed the RT-PCR reads in MiXCR, keeping a single row per CDR3 protein. The repertoire includes approximately 500,000 distinct CDR3 sequences, 14% of them detected once, and around 10% sits in the top ten. This clonotype was counted many times. What it binds is not known. Sequenced material: PBMCs from blood, taken approximately 12 days after vaccination. The rearrangement uses TRBV9 and TRBJ2-1, with TRBD2 matching 14 bases. The receptor was derived from a middle-aged man who received an inactivated influenza vaccine. CDR3 DNA sequence: TGTGCCAGCAGCGTCGGGACTAGCGGGAGAAATGAGCAGTTCTTC. Protein sequence: CASSVGTSGRNEQFF.